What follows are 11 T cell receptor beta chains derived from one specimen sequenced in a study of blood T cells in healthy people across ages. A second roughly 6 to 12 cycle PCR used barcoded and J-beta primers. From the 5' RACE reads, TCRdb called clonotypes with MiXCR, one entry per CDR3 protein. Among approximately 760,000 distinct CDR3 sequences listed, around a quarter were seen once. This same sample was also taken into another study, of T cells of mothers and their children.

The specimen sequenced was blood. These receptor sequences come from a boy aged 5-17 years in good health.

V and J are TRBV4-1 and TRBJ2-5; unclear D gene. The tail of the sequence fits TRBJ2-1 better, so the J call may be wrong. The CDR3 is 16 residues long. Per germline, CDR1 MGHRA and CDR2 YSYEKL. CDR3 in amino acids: CASSRLRVVFSDEQFF. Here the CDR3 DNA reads TGCGCCAGCAGCCGTCTAAGAGTCGTGTTTTCCGATGAGCAGTTCTTC.

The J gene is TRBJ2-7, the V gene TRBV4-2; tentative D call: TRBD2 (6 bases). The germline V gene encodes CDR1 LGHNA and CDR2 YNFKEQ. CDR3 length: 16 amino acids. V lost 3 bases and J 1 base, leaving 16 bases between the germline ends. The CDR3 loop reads CASSQVPGDSSYEQYF. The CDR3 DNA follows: TGTGCCAGCAGCCAGGTACCGGGGGACTCTTCCTACGAGCAGTACTTC.

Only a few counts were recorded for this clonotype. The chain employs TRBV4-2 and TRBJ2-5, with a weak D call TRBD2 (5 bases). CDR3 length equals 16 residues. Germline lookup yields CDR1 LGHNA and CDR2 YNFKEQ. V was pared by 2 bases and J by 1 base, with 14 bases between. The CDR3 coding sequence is TGTGCCAGCAGCCAACTCGCCAGCGGCGCCCAAGAGACCCAGTACTTC. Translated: CASSQLASGAQETQYF.

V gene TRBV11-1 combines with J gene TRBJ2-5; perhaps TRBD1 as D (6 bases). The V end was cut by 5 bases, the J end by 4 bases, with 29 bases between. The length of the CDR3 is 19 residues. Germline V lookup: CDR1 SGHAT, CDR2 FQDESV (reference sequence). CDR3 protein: CASSQERLFGMGAAETQYF. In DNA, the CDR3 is TGTGCCAGCAGCCAAGAGAGGTTGTTCGGTATGGGGGCCGCAGAGACCCAGTACTTC.

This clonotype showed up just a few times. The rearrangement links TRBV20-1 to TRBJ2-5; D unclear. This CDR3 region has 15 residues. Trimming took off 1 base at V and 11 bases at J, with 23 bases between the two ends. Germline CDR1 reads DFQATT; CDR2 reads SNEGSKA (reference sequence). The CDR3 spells CSARAPLSETYKQYF. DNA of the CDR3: TGCAGTGCTAGAGCCCCTCTGAGCGAGACCTACAAGCAGTACTTC.

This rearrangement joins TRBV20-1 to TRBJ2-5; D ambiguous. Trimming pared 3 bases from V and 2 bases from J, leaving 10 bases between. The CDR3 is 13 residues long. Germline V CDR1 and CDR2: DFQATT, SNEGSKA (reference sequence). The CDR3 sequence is CSASHDLQETQYF. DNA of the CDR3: TGCAGTGCTAGTCACGACTTACAAGAGACCCAGTACTTC.

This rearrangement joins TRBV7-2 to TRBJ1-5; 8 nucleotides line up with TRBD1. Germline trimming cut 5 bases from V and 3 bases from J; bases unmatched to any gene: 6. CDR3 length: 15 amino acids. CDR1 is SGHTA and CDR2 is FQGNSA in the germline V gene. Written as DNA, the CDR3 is TGTGCCAGCAGCGTCTACAGGGGGAACAATCAGCCCCAGCATTTT. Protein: CASSVYRGNNQPQHF. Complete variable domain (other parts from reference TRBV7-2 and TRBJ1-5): GAGVSQSPSNKVTEKGKDVELRCDPISGHTALYWYRQSLGQGLEFLIYFQGNSAPDKSGLPSDRFSAERTGGSVSTLTIQRTQQEDSAVYLCASSVYRGNNQPQHFGDGTRLSIL.

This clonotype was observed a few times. CDR3 loop: CASSYAGLDGTDTQYF. The CDR3 DNA is TGTGCCAGCAGTTACGCGGGGCTAGACGGCACAGATACGCAGTATTTT. The chain joins TRBV6-2 or TRBV6-3 to TRBJ2-3; tentatively, D is TRBD2 (6 bases). The CDR3 sequence is 16 residues long. V gave up 2 bases and J gave up 1 base, with 13 bases separating them. From germline, CDR1 is MNHEY and CDR2 SVGEGT.

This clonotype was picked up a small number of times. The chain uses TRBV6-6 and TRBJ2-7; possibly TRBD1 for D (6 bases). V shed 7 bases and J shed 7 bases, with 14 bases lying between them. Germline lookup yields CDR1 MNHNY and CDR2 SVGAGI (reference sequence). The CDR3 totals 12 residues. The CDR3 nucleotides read TGTGCCAGCAACGCGAGGGGGTCAGAGCAGTACTTC. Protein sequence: CASNARGSEQYF.

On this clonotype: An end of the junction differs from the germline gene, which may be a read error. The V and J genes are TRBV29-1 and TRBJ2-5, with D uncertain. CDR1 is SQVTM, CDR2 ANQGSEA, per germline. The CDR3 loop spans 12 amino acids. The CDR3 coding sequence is TGCAGCGTTGGTGGAAGGCAAGAGATCCAGTACTTC. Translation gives CSVGGRQEIQYF.

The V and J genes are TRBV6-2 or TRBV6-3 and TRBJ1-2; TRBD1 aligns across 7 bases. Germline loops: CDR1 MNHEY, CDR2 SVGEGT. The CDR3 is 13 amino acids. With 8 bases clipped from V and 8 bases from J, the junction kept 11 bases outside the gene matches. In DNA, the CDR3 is TGTGCCAGCGATGAGGGACAGTTCGTCGGCTACACCTTC. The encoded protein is CASDEGQFVGYTF.